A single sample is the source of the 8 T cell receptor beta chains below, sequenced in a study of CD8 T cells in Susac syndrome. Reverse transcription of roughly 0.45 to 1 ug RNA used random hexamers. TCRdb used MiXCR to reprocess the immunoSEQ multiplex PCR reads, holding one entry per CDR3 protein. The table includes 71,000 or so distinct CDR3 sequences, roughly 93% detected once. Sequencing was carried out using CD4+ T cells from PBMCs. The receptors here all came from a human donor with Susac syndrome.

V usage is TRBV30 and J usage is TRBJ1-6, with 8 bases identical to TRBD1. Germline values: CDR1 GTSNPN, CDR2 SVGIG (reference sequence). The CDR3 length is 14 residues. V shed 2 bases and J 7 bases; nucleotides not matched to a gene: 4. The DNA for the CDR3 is TGTGCCTGGAGTCTGAGACAGGGGAATTCACCCCTCCACTTT. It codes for CAWSLRQGNSPLHF.

The DNA of the CDR3 is TGTGCCAGCAGCACCCAATCAGGGTACACCGGGGAGCTGTTTTTT. Translated, it gives CASSTQSGYTGELFF. This chain links TRBV7-6 with TRBJ2-2; tentative D call: TRBD1 (5 bases). The ends were cut back, 5 bases at V and 3 bases at J, with 13 bases in the middle. Germline V CDR1 and CDR2: SGHVS, FNYEAQ. The CDR3 extends over 15 amino acids.

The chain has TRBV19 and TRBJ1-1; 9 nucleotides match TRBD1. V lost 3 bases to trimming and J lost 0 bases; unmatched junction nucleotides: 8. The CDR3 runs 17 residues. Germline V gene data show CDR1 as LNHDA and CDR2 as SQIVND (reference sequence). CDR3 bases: TGTGCCAGTAGTATTTCACAGGGGGCTGTCCTGAACACTGAAGCTTTCTTT. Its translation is CASSISQGAVLNTEAFF.

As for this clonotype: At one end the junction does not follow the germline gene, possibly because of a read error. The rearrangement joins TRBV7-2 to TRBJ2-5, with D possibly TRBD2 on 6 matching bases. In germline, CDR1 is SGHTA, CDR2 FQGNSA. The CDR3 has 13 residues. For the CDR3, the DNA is TGTGCCACCAGCAGGCGGGATCAAGAGACCCAGTACTTC. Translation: CATSRRDQETQYF. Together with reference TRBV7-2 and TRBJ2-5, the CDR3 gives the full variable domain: GAGVSQSPSNKVTEKGKDVELRCDPISGHTALYWYRQSLGQGLEFLIYFQGNSAPDKSGLPSDRFSAERTGGSVSTLTIQRTQQEDSAVYLCATSRRDQETQYFGPGTRLLVL.

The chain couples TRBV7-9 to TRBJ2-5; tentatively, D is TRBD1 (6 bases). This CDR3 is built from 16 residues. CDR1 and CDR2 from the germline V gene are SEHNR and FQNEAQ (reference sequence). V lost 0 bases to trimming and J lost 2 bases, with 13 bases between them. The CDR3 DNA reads TGTGCCAGCAGCTTAGCGCACGGGACATTTCAAGAGACCCAGTACTTC. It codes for CASSLAHGTFQETQYF.

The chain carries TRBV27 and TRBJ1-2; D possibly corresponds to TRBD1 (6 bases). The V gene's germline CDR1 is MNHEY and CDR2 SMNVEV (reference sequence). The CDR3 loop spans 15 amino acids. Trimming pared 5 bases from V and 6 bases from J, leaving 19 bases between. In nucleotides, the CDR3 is TGTGCCAGCAGTCTGTCGGGGGACAAGAGGAATGGCTACACCTTC. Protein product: CASSLSGDKRNGYTF.

The CDR3 region is CASSPGTAYREQYF. Written as DNA, the CDR3 is TGTGCCAGCAGCCCCGGGACAGCCTACCGCGAGCAGTACTTC. V usage is TRBV11-2 and J usage is TRBJ2-7; 7 bases match TRBD1. The germline V gene has CDR1 SGHAT and CDR2 FQNNGV. The CDR3 loop spans 14 amino acids. V dropped 5 bases and J dropped 6; count of bases not matched to a gene: 10.

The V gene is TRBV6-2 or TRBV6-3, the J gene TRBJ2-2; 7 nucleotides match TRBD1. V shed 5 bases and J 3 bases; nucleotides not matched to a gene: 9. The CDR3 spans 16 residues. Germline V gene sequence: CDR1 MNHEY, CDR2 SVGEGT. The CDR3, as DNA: TGTGCCAGCAGTCGGGACAGTCGTGAGGACACCGGGGAGCTGTTTTTT. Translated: CASSRDSREDTGELFF.